This is a list of T cell receptor beta chains from one sample in a study of T cells in Graves' hyperthyroidism and ophthalmopathy. MiXCR was run by TCRdb on the multiplex PCR reads, yielding one entry per CDR3 protein. The table includes fewer than 650,000 distinct CDR3 sequences, approximately 15% detected once. Sequencing used blood. The receptors originated from a woman aged 30 to 39 with Graves' hyperthyroidism that later progressed to Graves' ophthalmopathy. Each CDR3 is given with its conserved first and last residue.

CASSLEPQDGYTF	TRBV11-2	TRBJ1-2
CASSLGLVEETQYF	TRBV5-6	TRBJ2-5
CASSLDLRGFTSGELFF	TRBV11-3	TRBJ2-2
CASSQDEADRAYEQYF	TRBV4-2	TRBJ2-7
CASSPRLYNKQFF	TRBV28	TRBJ2-1
CAWDRGGSEELFF	TRBV30	TRBJ2-2
CASSLSGSVNGQFF	TRBV7-3	TRBJ2-1
CSATSPDRDNEQFF	TRBV20-1	TRBJ2-1
CASRSGPSDHEQYF	TRBV12-3/TRBV12-4	TRBJ2-7
CASSQDPSGSYNNEQFF	TRBV4-2	TRBJ2-1
CSVLDSFGTSAFYNEQFF	TRBV29-1	TRBJ2-1
CAISDLPQGPAEQYF	TRBV10-3	TRBJ2-7